This TCR beta chain was retrieved from a study of blood T cell repertoires in COVID-19. Clones were read by immunoSEQ multiplex PCR, and TCRdb kept only the in-frame ones, dropping some. The table shows over 130,000 clones, with approximately 85% occurring only once. Germline V gives CDR1 LNHDA, CDR2 SQIVND (reference sequence). This CDR3 has 13 amino acids. The V and J ends lost 3 bases and 4 bases respectively, with 9 bases between them. The genes are TRBV19 and TRBJ1-2; no firm D call. The sequencing input was peripheral blood. This TCR derives from a man aged 50 or older with acute or convalescent COVID-19. The CDR3 sequence is CASSIMAGYGYTF. The CDR3 DNA reads TGTGCCAGTAGTATTATGGCGGGCTATGGCTACACCTTC.